What follows is one T cell receptor (beta chain) and its context. Other DNA sequences from this sample encode an identical CDR3 as well. The sample belongs to a study of OX40 agonist ivuxolimab in advanced cancers. The table came from immunoSEQ multiplex PCR; TCRdb's copy has only in-frame clones and leaves some out. In the table there are fewer than 40,000 clones, more than 70% of which are singletons. Per the germline V gene, CDR1 is KGHSH and CDR2 is LQKENI. This CDR3 is built from 13 residues. Trimming cost V 6 bases and J 4 bases, with 10 bases left between them. The sequence came from an adult with an advanced solid tumor such as melanoma, head and neck, liver or kidney cancer. The starting material was CD4+ or CD8+ T cells sorted from blood, obtained in a trial of the OX40 agonist ivuxolimab. The chain uses TRBV18 and TRBJ1-5, with D maybe TRBD1 (5 bases). The CDR3 region is CASSHDSNQPQHF. CDR3 DNA sequence: TGTGCCAGCTCTCACGACAGTAATCAGCCCCAGCATTTT.